The 9 T cell receptor beta chains below were found in one sample sequenced in a study of regulatory T cells in long-lasting Graves disease. Noted time point: newly diagnosed GD, antithyroid drugs for less than 3 months. From RNA extracted from PBMCs, the TCR library was made. Arm-PCR of CDR3 regions with iRepertoire HTBI primers generated TCR beta libraries. TCRdb passed the multiplex PCR reads through MiXCR, listing each CDR3 protein once. The sample has some 450,000 distinct CDR3 sequences; about 15% are singletons. This sample was shared with a second study, whose subject was T cells in Graves' hyperthyroidism and ophthalmopathy.

Source: peripheral blood mononuclear cells (PBMCs), taken at new diagnosis, from a patient treated with antithyroid drugs. These receptors were taken from a woman aged 30 to 39 with Graves disease.

There are a few counts of this clonotype. The chain links TRBV12-3 or TRBV12-4 to TRBJ1-4; 9 bases align to TRBD1. V was clipped by 3 bases and J by 7 bases; unmatched bases: 9. This CDR3 region has 16 residues. For the CDR3, the DNA is TGTGCCAGCAGTTTGGGACAGGGCTACCTCGCTGAAAAACTGTTTTTT. Residues: CASSLGQGYLAEKLFF.

The table lists this clonotype with many counts. For the CDR3, the DNA is TGTGCCACCAGCAGAGAACTTGCCCGCGACTCCTACGAGCAGTACTTC. Residues: CATSRELARDSYEQYF. The chain links TRBV15 to TRBJ2-7; D gene uncertain. Trimming took off 0 bases at V and 0 bases at J, with 12 bases between the two ends. Germline V gene lookup returns CDR1 LNHNV and CDR2 YYDKDF (reference sequence). The CDR3 totals 16 residues.

This clonotype was seen ten or more times. The chain carries TRBV10-3 and TRBJ2-3, with TRBD2 matching 11 bases. The CDR3 loop spans 19 amino acids. The germline V gene has CDR1 ENHRY and CDR2 SYGVKD. V shed 0 bases and J 1 base; nucleotides not matched to a gene: 9. The CDR3 bases are TGTGCCATCAGTGAGTCATCTAGCGGGAGGATGATGGGCACAGATACGCAGTATTTT. Protein sequence: CAISESSSGRMMGTDTQYF.

This clonotype was picked up a small number of times. The conserved phenylalanine or tryptophan normally closing the CDR3 is absent here, so this likely arose from a read error. The V gene is TRBV28, the J gene TRBJ1-1, with D unresolved. Trimming stripped 2 bases from V and 5 bases from J, with 6 bases between. The germline V gene has CDR1 MDHEN and CDR2 SYDVKM. This CDR3 is built from 12 residues. The DNA for the CDR3 is TGTGCCAGCAGTTTACGGGGTACTGAAGCTTTCTCT. This encodes CASSLRGTEAFS.

The chain links TRBV2 to TRBJ2-3; 8 nucleotides line up with TRBD2. V lost 6 bases to trimming and J lost 4 bases; unmatched junction nucleotides: 6. Germline values: CDR1 SNHLY, CDR2 FYNNEI. The CDR3 sequence is 14 residues long. The CDR3 here is CASRATAGADTQYF. The CDR3 nucleotides are TGTGCCAGCAGAGCGACAGCGGGGGCAGATACGCAGTATTTT.

This clonotype was found a few times. V is TRBV7-9 and J is TRBJ2-1; possibly TRBD1 or TRBD2 for D (5 bases each). Germline-derived CDR1 and CDR2 are SEHNR and FQNEAQ (reference sequence). Trimming shortened V by 7 bases and J by 9 bases, and 16 bases separated the two germline ends. The CDR3 spans 13 residues. CDR3 sequence reads: CASNQNPGREQFF. The DNA for the CDR3 is TGTGCCAGCAACCAAAACCCGGGACGTGAGCAGTTCTTC.

The gene calls are TRBV28 and TRBJ2-7, with D possibly TRBD1 on 5 matching bases. The CDR3 spans 13 residues. Germline CDR1 MDHEN, CDR2 SYDVKM. V was shortened by 8 bases and J by 2 bases, with 13 bases between the two germline ends. This CDR3 is CASQTVATYEQYF. CDR3 DNA sequence: TGTGCCAGCCAGACAGTTGCCACCTACGAGCAGTACTTC.

This clonotype was recorded many times. V is TRBV5-1 and J is TRBJ2-7; 12 bases agree with TRBD2. Trimming removed 0 bases from V and 2 bases from J; junction bases left unmatched: 6. From germline, CDR1 is SGHRS and CDR2 YFSETQ. The CDR3 is 17 amino acids. The CDR3 DNA reads as TGCGCCAGCAGCTTGGCCCGGACTAGCGGGATGACCTACGAGCAGTACTTC. Its translation: CASSLARTSGMTYEQYF.

This clonotype was counted a few times. The V gene is TRBV20-1, the J gene TRBJ2-3, with 7 positions matching TRBD2. The trim removed 3 bases at V and 1 base at J, leaving 4 bases unmatched. The CDR3 has 14 amino acids. The germline CDR1 and CDR2 sequences are DFQATT and SNEGSKA (reference sequence). CDR3 region: CSASAGVGTDTQYF. DNA of the CDR3: TGCAGTGCTAGCGCGGGAGTGGGCACAGATACGCAGTATTTT.